The TCR beta chain under discussion was sequenced for a study of T cells in Graves' hyperthyroidism and ophthalmopathy. Per the germline V gene, CDR1 is LGHDT and CDR2 is YNNKEL (reference sequence). The CDR3 is made up of 14 amino acids. This clonotype has ten or more counts. The junction does not match germline at one end; this may be a read error. TCR beta CDR3 regions were amplified from RNA. The HTBI set primed first-round TCR CDR3 RT-PCR. TCRdb analysed the multiplex PCR reads with MiXCR anew, one entry per CDR3 protein. This sample has about 640,000 distinct CDR3 sequences, with less than 25% found just once. Patients having uncontrolled infection, another autoimmune disease, pregnancy or lactation were not included.

The chain has TRBV3-1 and TRBJ1-6, with a possible D match to TRBD1 (5 bases). Source material: blood. The source is a man younger than 40 with Graves' ophthalmopathy. The CDR3: CASTQRRGGSPLHF. CDR3 sequence (DNA): TGTGCCAGCACCCAACGGAGGGGCGGCTCACCCCTCCACTTT.